This paragraph reports one TCR beta chain. Antigen unknown. Treatment specified: around 19 received Ad26.COV2.S at low or high dose, single or two shots; about 5 received placebo; per-sample allocation not given. Sampling took place 63 days after the first vaccine or placebo injection. The data were obtained in a study of Ad26.COV2.S vaccination and SARS-CoV-2 variants. The assay was immunoSEQ multiplex PCR, and TCRdb's table has in-frame clones only and misses some. The data contain around 450,000 clones, approximately 88% of them singletons. Study-level findings and limits: Comparable non-spike TCR breadth was observed in vaccine and placebo recipients.

The TCR comes from a person aged 18-65 years who received the Ad26.COV2.S COVID-19 vaccine or a placebo. This sample comprised peripheral blood, obtained in a trial of Ad26.COV2.S vaccine versus placebo.

The CDR3 loop reads CASSLGTATDTQYF. The CDR3 region has the DNA TGTGCCAGCAGCTTAGGGACAGCCACAGATACGCAGTATTTT. The V gene is TRBV7-6, the J gene TRBJ2-3; TRBD1 is a possible D gene (6 bases). Trimming removed 1 base at V and 2 bases at J, with 7 bases between. The CDR3 is 14 amino acids. Germline V CDR1 and CDR2: SGHVS, FNYEAQ.